The present T cell receptor beta chain was sequenced within a study of blood T cell repertoires in COVID-19. Study-level background: There were acute and convalescent COVID-19 samples, and they came from the United States, Italy and Spain. Sample material is recorded as cDNA or gDNA derived from T cells, B-cell-depleted T cells, or PBMCs.

Original handling: Reference gene primer amplification in the assay estimated nucleated cell counts. TCRdb keeps only in-frame clones here, not all; method: immunoSEQ multiplex PCR. V, J and clone size were drawn from that table, and D and trimming were deduced from the DNA. This repertoire shows some 5,900 clones, more than 75% found once; its top ten account for roughly 7%. Source material: peripheral blood. The clonotype was recovered from a human donor in a cohort sampled during active COVID-19.

The CDR3, as DNA: TGTGCCAGCCGGGTGGTGATAGCGGGGGGGGATACGCAGTATTTT. Translating it yields CASRVVIAGGDTQYF. The chain couples TRBV6-5 to TRBJ2-3, with 11 bases matching TRBD2. This CDR3 spans 15 amino acids. J lost 6 bases, V lost 8 bases, and 10 bases had no gene match. Per the germline V gene, CDR1 is MNHEY and CDR2 is SVGAGI.